The present T cell receptor beta chain was sequenced within a study of T-cell memory formation after mild COVID-19. Per germline, CDR1 SGHRS and CDR2 YFSETQ. This CDR3 is built from 15 residues. The junction had 2 bases not matched to a gene; V was cut back by 0 bases and J by 3 bases. As regards this clonotype: The antigen is undetermined.

TCRalpha and TCRbeta libraries used 5'RACE with constant-segment primers and UMIs. TCRdb used MiXCR to reprocess the 5' RACE reads, holding one entry per CDR3 protein. The sample records 400,000 or so distinct CDR3 sequences, around 20% being singletons. Notes on the study in general: A second wave expanding day 15 to 37 was CD4+-biased; contracting clones were balanced.

Sequences were obtained from PBMCs or a T cell subset sorted from them (not recorded which). The V gene is TRBV5-1, the J gene TRBJ1-1; 10 bases are shared with TRBD1. The receptor was derived from an adult woman who had mild COVID-19 (a few samples of this study predate the infection). Cell type and time point are not known. CDR3 sequence reads: CASSLGGTGDTEAFF. CDR3 in DNA: TGCGCCAGCAGCTTGGGAGGGACAGGGGACACTGAAGCTTTCTTT. The variable domain in full, with the rest retrieved from reference TRBV5-1 and TRBJ1-1, is KAGVTQTPRYLIKTRGQQVTLSCSPISGHRSVSWYQQTPGQGLQFLFEYFSETQRNKGNFPGRFSGRQFSNSRSEMNVSTLELGDSALYLCASSLGGTGDTEAFFGQGTRLTVV.